The clone carrying this T cell receptor (beta chain) appeared many times. The target antigen is unknown. Germline V gene sequence: CDR1 MNHEY, CDR2 SMNVEV (reference sequence). Trimming stripped 8 bases from V and 9 bases from J, with 15 bases between. The CDR3 consists of 12 residues. The record originates from a study of T cells in Graves' hyperthyroidism and ophthalmopathy. Researchers took RNA transcripts and amplified the TCR beta CDR3 regions from them. The HTBI primer set was used in a first-round RT-PCR of the TCR CDR3. MiXCR, applied by TCRdb to the multiplex PCR reads, yields one record per CDR3 protein. The sample lists around 500,000 distinct CDR3 sequences; around an eighth were seen once. For the diagnoses, clinical symptoms, serum thyroxine and TRAb, thyroid ultrasound and orbital computed tomography were used. The authors obtained PBMCs from 7.5 to 10 ml of fresh peripheral blood. General observations from the study: Before onset, ophthalmopathy was predicted by the model a median roughly 6.4 months earlier. Stable hyperthyroidism was told apart from ophthalmopathy by a model built on 13 V-J features.

Sequences were obtained from blood. This TCR was sampled from a woman between 18 and 30 years old with Graves' hyperthyroidism. The chain employs TRBV27 and TRBJ2-3; no clear D gene. CDR3 bases: TGTGCCAGCTCGTTGGAACGAGGCACGCAGTATTTT. Translation gives CASSLERGTQYF.